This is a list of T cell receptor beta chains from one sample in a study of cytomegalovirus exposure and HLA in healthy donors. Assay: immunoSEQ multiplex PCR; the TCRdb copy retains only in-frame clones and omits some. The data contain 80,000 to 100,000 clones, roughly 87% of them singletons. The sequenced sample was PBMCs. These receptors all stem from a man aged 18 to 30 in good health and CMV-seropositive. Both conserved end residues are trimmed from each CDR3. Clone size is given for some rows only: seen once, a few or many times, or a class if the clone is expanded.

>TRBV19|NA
ASSIVTGREKLF
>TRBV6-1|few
ASRSLQLYSPLH
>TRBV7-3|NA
ASSLTGVGDEKLF
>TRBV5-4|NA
ASSLELENTGELF
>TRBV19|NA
ASSNTGTGTPGELF
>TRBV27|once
ASSLDLNYNSPLH
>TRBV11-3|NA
ASSSKSQGAGDEQF
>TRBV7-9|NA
ASSDTNNQPQH
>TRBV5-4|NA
ASSSSGGLYYGYT
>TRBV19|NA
ASSISGTPGNTIY
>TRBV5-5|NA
ASSLVFDSPYEQY
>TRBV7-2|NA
ASSPTSGVTEQY
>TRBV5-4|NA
ASSSSSQGTEQY
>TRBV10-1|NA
ASSPTSFGKLF
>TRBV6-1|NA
ASRVGQGGGYT
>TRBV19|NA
ASSGSSYNEQF
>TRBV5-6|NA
ASSLWDRLYGYT